Listed below are T cell receptor beta chains from one sample, sequenced in a study of cytomegalovirus exposure and HLA in healthy donors. Clones were read by immunoSEQ multiplex PCR, and TCRdb kept only the in-frame ones, dropping some. The repertoire holds 150,000 to 200,000 clones, with 84% as singletons. The sample was PBMCs. The receptors were sampled from a man aged 30 to 39 in good health and CMV-seropositive. Both conserved end residues are part of each CDR3. Fields, in order: D gene, V gene, J gene, clone size, CDR3 protein, CDR3 DNA. The D gene is left open where the match is weak. Clone size is given for some rows only: seen once, a few or many times, or a class if the clone is expanded.

d_call: TRBD1; v_call: TRBV10-2; j_call: TRBJ2-7; clone_size: .; cdr3_aa: CASRRTGTYEQYF; cdr3_nt: TGCGCCAGCAGGCGGACAGGGACCTACGAGCAGTACTTC
d_call: TRBD1; v_call: TRBV19; j_call: TRBJ2-7; clone_size: .; cdr3_aa: CASSEQGIPYEQYF; cdr3_nt: TGTGCCAGTAGCGAACAGGGGATCCCCTACGAGCAGTACTTC
d_call: TRBD2; v_call: TRBV11-2; j_call: TRBJ2-2; clone_size: .; cdr3_aa: CASSLAASGNTGELFF; cdr3_nt: TGTGCCAGCAGCTTAGCGGCTAGCGGTAACACCGGGGAGCTGTTTTTT
d_call: .; v_call: TRBV28; j_call: TRBJ2-7; clone_size: .; cdr3_aa: CASDIGGGLGEQYF; cdr3_nt: TGTGCCAGCGACATTGGCGGAGGATTGGGCGAGCAGTACTTC
d_call: .; v_call: TRBV7-3; j_call: TRBJ2-1; clone_size: .; cdr3_aa: CASSLSGSYNEQFF; cdr3_nt: TGTGCCAGCAGCTTATCCGGCTCCTACAATGAGCAGTTCTTC
d_call: .; v_call: TRBV6-5; j_call: TRBJ1-2; clone_size: .; cdr3_aa: CASSSPSYGYTF; cdr3_nt: TGTGCCAGCAGTTCCCCCAGCTATGGCTACACCTTC
d_call: TRBD2; v_call: TRBV19; j_call: TRBJ2-1; clone_size: .; cdr3_aa: CATSRTSGSSGNEQFF; cdr3_nt: TGTGCCACCTCCCGGACTAGCGGGAGTAGTGGCAATGAGCAGTTCTTC
d_call: TRBD1; v_call: TRBV28; j_call: TRBJ2-1; clone_size: once; cdr3_aa: CASSMTGNVNEQFF; cdr3_nt: TGTGCCAGCAGCATGACAGGGAATGTGAATGAGCAGTTCTTC
d_call: .; v_call: TRBV9; j_call: TRBJ1-3; clone_size: .; cdr3_aa: CASSVTGPGNTIYF; cdr3_nt: TGTGCCAGCAGCGTGACAGGCCCTGGAAACACCATATATTTT
d_call: TRBD1; v_call: TRBV4-1; j_call: TRBJ1-1; clone_size: .; cdr3_aa: CASSRGQGAATEAFF; cdr3_nt: TGCGCCAGCAGCCGCGGACAGGGGGCGGCAACTGAAGCTTTCTTT
d_call: .; v_call: TRBV29-1; j_call: TRBJ2-7; clone_size: .; cdr3_aa: CSVEDTYEQYF; cdr3_nt: TGCAGCGTTGAAGATACCTACGAGCAGTACTTC
d_call: TRBD2; v_call: TRBV7-7; j_call: TRBJ2-5; clone_size: .; cdr3_aa: CASSFGGVSQETQYF; cdr3_nt: TGTGCTAGCAGCTTTGGGGGGGTCAGCCAAGAGACCCAGTACTTC
d_call: TRBD1; v_call: TRBV12-5; j_call: TRBJ2-5; clone_size: few; cdr3_aa: CASGLGQGRETQYF; cdr3_nt: TGTGCTAGTGGTTTGGGACAGGGGAGAGAGACCCAGTACTTC
d_call: TRBD2; v_call: TRBV10-3; j_call: TRBJ2-2; clone_size: .; cdr3_aa: CAISEGLAGNTGELFF; cdr3_nt: TGTGCCATCAGTGAGGGGCTAGCGGGGAACACCGGGGAGCTGTTTTTT
d_call: .; v_call: TRBV14; j_call: TRBJ2-7; clone_size: once; cdr3_aa: CASSQELADEQYF; cdr3_nt: TGTGCCAGCAGCCAAGAGCTGGCGGACGAGCAGTACTTC
d_call: TRBD1; v_call: TRBV27; j_call: TRBJ2-6; clone_size: few; cdr3_aa: CASTQGTGQVSSGANVLTF; cdr3_nt: TGTGCCAGCACCCAGGGGACAGGGCAGGTTAGCTCTGGGGCCAACGTCCTGACTTTC
d_call: TRBD1; v_call: TRBV5-4; j_call: TRBJ1-3; clone_size: .; cdr3_aa: CASSPGQGLSGNTIYF; cdr3_nt: TGTGCCAGCAGCCCGGGACAGGGGCTTTCTGGAAACACCATATATTTT
d_call: TRBD2; v_call: TRBV9; j_call: TRBJ2-1; clone_size: .; cdr3_aa: CASSWLAGNNEQFF; cdr3_nt: TGTGCCAGCTCATGGCTAGCGGGAAACAATGAGCAGTTCTTC
d_call: TRBD1; v_call: TRBV30; j_call: TRBJ2-4; clone_size: .; cdr3_aa: CAWDPRGSKNIQYF; cdr3_nt: TGTGCCTGGGACCCCAGGGGGTCCAAAAACATTCAGTACTTC
d_call: .; v_call: TRBV9; j_call: TRBJ2-1; clone_size: few; cdr3_aa: CASSLELGKQFF; cdr3_nt: TGTGCCAGCAGCTTGGAACTAGGAAAGCAGTTCTTC
d_call: TRBD1; v_call: TRBV2; j_call: TRBJ2-1; clone_size: .; cdr3_aa: CASSRTGSYNEQFF; cdr3_nt: TGTGCCAGCAGTCGGACAGGCTCCTACAATGAGCAGTTCTTC